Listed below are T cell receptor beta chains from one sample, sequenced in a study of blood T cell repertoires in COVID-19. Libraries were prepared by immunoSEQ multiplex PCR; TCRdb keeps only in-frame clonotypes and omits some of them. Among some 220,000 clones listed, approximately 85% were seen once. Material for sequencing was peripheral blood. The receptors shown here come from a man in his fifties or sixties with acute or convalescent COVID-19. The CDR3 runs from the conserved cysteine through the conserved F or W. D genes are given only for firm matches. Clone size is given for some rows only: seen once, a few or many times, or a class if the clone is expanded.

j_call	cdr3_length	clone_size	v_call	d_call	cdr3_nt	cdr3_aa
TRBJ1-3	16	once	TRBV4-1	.	TGCGCCAGCAGCCACTCCGGCAGGGGCTCTGGAAACACCATATATTTT	CASSHSGRGSGNTIYF
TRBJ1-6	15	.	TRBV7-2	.	TGTGCCAGCAGCCCTAGAGCGGTGGGTGGTTCACCCCTCCACTTT	CASSPRAVGGSPLHF
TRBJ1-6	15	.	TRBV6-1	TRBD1	TGTGCCAGCAGTGAAGGAAGGACAGGGGCCTCACCCCTCCACTTT	CASSEGRTGASPLHF
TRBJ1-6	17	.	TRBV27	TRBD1	TGTGCCAGCAGCCCCACTGCCGGGACAGATTATAATTCACCCCTCCACTTT	CASSPTAGTDYNSPLHF
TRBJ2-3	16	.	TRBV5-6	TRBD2	TGTGCCAGCAGCTTGGCGACTAGCGGGTACACAGATACGCAGTATTTT	CASSLATSGYTDTQYF
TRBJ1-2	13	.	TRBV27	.	TGTGCCAGCAGACCCCAGGGATTCTATGGCTACACCTTC	CASRPQGFYGYTF
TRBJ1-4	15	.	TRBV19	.	TGTGCCAGTAGTCTCGGCCAGGGGTCGTTTGAAAAACTGTTTTTT	CASSLGQGSFEKLFF
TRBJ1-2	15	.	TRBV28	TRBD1	TGTGCCAGCAGTTTAACAGGGGGCGTCAACTATGGCTACACCTTC	CASSLTGGVNYGYTF
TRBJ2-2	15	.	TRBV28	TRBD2	TGTGCCAGCAGTTTGTTTTTAGCGGGGACCGGGGAGCTGTTTTTT	CASSLFLAGTGELFF
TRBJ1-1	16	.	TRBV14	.	TGTGCCAGCAGCCAAGATCTTCCAGTCCCGAACACTGAAGCTTTCTTT	CASSQDLPVPNTEAFF
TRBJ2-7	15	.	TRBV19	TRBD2	TGTGCCAGTACTCCTGGACTAGCGGGGGTCTACGAGCAGTACTTC	CASTPGLAGVYEQYF
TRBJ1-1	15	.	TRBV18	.	TGTGCCAGCTCACCAGCGGACAGCATGAACACTGAAGCTTTCTTT	CASSPADSMNTEAFF
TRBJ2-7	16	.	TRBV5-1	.	TGCGCCAGCAGCTTGGAATCCCTCACTGGTGTCTACGAGCAGTACTTC	CASSLESLTGVYEQYF
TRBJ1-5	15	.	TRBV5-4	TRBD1	TGTGCCAGCAGCTTTACAGGGGGAAGCAATCAGCCCCAGCATTTT	CASSFTGGSNQPQHF
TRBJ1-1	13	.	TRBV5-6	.	TGTGCCAGCAGCTTGTCGGGGACTAGGGAAGCTTTCTTT	CASSLSGTREAFF
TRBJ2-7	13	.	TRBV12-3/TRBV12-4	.	TGTGCCAGCAGGAGGGGGTCCGCCTACGAGCAGTACTTC	CASRRGSAYEQYF
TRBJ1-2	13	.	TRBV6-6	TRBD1	TGTGCCAGCAGTCGACGACAGGGTAATGGCTACACCTTC	CASSRRQGNGYTF
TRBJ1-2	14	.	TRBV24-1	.	TGTGCCACCAGTGATTCAGACAGTGTCCATGGCTACACCTTC	CATSDSDSVHGYTF
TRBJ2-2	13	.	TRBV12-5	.	TGTGCTAGTGTCTTATCTTCGGTCGGGGAGCTGTTTTTT	CASVLSSVGELFF
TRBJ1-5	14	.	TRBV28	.	TGTGCCAGCAGCATTACAGGGATTGGTCAGCCCCAGCATTTT	CASSITGIGQPQHF
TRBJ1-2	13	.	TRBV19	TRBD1	TGTGCCACTGGGGACAGGGGGTCCTATGGCTACACCTTC	CATGDRGSYGYTF
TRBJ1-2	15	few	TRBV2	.	TGTGCCAGCAGTGAAATTCCAGAAAACAACTATGGCTACACCTTC	CASSEIPENNYGYTF
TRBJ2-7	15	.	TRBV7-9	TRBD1	TGTGCCAGCAGCTTAGCAGGACAGGGGACCCACGAGCAGTACTTC	CASSLAGQGTHEQYF
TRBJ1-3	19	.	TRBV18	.	TGTGCCAGCTCACCACGTACAGGGCGCCGTCTGGTTGCTGGAAACACCATATATTTT	CASSPRTGRRLVAGNTIYF
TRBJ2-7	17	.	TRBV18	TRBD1	TGTGCCAGCTCACCACTAAAATCCGACAGGGATGTCTACGAGCAGTACTTC	CASSPLKSDRDVYEQYF
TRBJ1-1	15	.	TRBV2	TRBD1	TGTGCCAGCAGTCCCCTTTCGGGACAGGGCATTGAAGCTTTCTTT	CASSPLSGQGIEAFF